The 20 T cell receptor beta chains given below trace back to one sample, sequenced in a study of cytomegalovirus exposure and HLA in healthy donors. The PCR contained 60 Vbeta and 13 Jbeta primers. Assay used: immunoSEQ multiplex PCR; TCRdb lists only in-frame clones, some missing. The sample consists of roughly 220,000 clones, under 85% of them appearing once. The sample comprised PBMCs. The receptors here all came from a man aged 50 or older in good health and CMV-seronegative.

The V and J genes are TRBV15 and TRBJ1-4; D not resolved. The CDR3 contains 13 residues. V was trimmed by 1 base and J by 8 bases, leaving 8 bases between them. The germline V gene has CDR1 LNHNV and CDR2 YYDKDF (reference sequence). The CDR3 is CATSRVLREKLFF. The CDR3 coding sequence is TGTGCCACCAGCAGAGTATTGAGGGAAAAACTGTTTTTT. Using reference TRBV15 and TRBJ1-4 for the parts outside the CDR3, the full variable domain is DAMVIQNPRYQVTQFGKPVTLSCSQTLNHNVMYWYQQKSSQAPKLLFHYYDKDFNNEADTPDNFQSRRPNTSFCFLDIRSPGLGDTAMYLCATSRVLREKLFFGSGTQLSVL.

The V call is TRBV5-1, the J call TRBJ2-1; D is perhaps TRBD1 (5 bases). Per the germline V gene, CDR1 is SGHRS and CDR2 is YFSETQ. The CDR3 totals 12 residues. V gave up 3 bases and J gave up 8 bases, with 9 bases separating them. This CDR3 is CASSSQGYEQFF. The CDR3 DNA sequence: TGCGCCAGCAGCTCCCAGGGTTATGAGCAGTTCTTC. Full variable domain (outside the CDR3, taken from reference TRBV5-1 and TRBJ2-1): KAGVTQTPRYLIKTRGQQVTLSCSPISGHRSVSWYQQTPGQGLQFLFEYFSETQRNKGNFPGRFSGRQFSNSRSEMNVSTLELGDSALYLCASSSQGYEQFFGPGTRLTVL.

CDR3 bases: TGTGCCAGCAGTTACGCAGGGGCGGACACTGAAGCTTTCTTT. Protein product: CASSYAGADTEAFF. The V call is TRBV6-5, the J call TRBJ1-1, with D maybe TRBD1 (6 bases). CDR1 is MNHEY and CDR2 is SVGAGI in the germline V gene. Trimming shortened V by 2 bases and J by 3 bases, and 10 bases separated the two germline ends. This CDR3 has 14 residues.

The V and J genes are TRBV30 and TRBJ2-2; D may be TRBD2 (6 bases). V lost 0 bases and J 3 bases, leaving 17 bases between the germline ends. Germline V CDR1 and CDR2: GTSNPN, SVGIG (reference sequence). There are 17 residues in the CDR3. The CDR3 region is CAWSVHLKAGHTGELFF. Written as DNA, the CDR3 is TGTGCCTGGAGTGTACATCTCAAAGCGGGTCACACCGGGGAGCTGTTTTTT.

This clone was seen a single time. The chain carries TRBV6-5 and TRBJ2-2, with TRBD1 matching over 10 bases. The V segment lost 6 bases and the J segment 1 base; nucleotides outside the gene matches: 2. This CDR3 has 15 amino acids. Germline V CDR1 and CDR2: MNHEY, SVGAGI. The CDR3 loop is CASSRDRGNTGELFF. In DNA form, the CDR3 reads TGTGCCAGCAGCCGGGACAGGGGGAACACCGGGGAGCTGTTTTTT.

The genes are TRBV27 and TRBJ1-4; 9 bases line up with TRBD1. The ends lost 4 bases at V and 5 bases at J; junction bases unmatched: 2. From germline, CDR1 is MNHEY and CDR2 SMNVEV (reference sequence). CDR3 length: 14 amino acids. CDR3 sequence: CASSWDRANEKLFF. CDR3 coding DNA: TGTGCCAGCAGTTGGGACAGGGCGAATGAAAAACTGTTTTTT.

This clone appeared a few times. The CDR3, as DNA: TGTGCCAGCAGTCCCGGGACTAGCGGGAGGGCCGGCACAGATACGCAGTATTTT. It codes for CASSPGTSGRAGTDTQYF. The chain employs TRBV5-6 and TRBJ2-3; the match to TRBD2 covers 16 bases. Trimming took 5 bases from V and 1 from J; bases not matched to a gene: 7. The CDR3 is made up of 18 amino acids. The germline CDR1 and CDR2 sequences are SGHDT and YYEEEE.

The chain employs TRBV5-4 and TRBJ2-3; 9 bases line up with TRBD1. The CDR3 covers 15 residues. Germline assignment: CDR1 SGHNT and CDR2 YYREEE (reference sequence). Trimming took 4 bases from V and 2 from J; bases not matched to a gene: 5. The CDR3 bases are TGTGCCAGCAGCCTCGGACAGGGGCTCACAGATACGCAGTATTTT. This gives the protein CASSLGQGLTDTQYF.

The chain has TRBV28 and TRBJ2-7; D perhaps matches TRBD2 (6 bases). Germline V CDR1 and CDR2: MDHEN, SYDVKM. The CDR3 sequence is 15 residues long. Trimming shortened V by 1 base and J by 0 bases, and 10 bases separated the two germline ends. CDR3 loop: CASSLYSGLSYEQYF. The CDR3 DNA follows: TGTGCCAGCAGTTTATACAGCGGGCTCTCCTACGAGCAGTACTTC. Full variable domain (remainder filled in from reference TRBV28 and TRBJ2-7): DVKVTQSSRYLVKRTGEKVFLECVQDMDHENMFWYRQDPGLGLRLIYFSYDVKMKEKGDIPEGYSVSREKKERFSLILESASTNQTSMYLCASSLYSGLSYEQYFGPGTRLTVT.

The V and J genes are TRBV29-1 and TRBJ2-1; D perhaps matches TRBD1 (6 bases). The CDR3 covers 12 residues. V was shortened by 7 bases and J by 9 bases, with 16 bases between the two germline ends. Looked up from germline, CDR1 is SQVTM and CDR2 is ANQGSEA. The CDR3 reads CSGGQGIGEQFF. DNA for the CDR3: TGCAGCGGGGGCCAGGGGATAGGTGAGCAGTTCTTC.

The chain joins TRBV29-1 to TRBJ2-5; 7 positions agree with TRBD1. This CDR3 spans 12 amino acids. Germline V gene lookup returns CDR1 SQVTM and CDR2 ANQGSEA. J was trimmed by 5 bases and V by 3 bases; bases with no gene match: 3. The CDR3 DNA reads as TGCAGCGTTGATGGACAGGTGGAGACCCAGTACTTC. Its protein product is CSVDGQVETQYF.

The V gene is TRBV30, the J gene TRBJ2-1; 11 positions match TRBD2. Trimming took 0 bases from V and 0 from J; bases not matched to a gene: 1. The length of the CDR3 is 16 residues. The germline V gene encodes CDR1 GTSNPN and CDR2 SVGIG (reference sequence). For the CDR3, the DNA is TGTGCCTGGAGTGTCCTAGCGGGAGGCTCCTACAATGAGCAGTTCTTC. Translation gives CAWSVLAGGSYNEQFF.

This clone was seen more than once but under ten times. CDR3 DNA sequence: TGTGCCAGTAGTACCGTCGTCCGAGAGACCCAGTACTTC. Its translation is CASSTVVRETQYF. The chain recombines TRBV19 with TRBJ2-5; D is unclear. Trimming removed 4 bases from V and 4 bases from J, with 10 bases in between. There are 13 residues in the CDR3. From germline, CDR1 is LNHDA and CDR2 SQIVND (reference sequence).

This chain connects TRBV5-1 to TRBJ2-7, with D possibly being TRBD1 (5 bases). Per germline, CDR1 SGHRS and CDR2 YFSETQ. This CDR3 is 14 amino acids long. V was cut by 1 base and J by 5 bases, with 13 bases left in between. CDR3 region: CASSLSGLYDEQYF. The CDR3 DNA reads TGCGCCAGCAGCTTGTCAGGGCTGTACGACGAGCAGTACTTC.

CDR3 DNA sequence: TGTGCCAGCTCACAAGCCCTGGGGGGCGAGCAGTACTTC. Amino acids: CASSQALGGEQYF. V and J are TRBV18 and TRBJ2-7, with D perhaps matching TRBD2 (6 bases). The CDR3 covers 13 residues. The ends were cut back, 4 bases at V and 6 bases at J, with 13 bases in the middle. Per germline, CDR1 KGHSH and CDR2 LQKENI.

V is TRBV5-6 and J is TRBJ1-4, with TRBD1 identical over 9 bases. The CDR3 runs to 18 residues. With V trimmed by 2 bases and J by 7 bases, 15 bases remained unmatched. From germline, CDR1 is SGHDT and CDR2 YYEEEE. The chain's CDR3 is CASSLLGQGRSRGEKLFF. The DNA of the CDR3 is TGTGCCAGCAGCTTATTGGGACAGGGCAGGAGTCGGGGTGAAAAACTGTTTTTT. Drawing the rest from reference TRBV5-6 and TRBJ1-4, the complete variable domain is DAGVTQSPTHLIKTRGQQVTLRCSPKSGHDTVSWYQQALGQGPQFIFQYYEEEERQRGNFPDRFSGHQFPNYSSELNVNALLLGDSALYLCASSLLGQGRSRGEKLFFGSGTQLSVL.

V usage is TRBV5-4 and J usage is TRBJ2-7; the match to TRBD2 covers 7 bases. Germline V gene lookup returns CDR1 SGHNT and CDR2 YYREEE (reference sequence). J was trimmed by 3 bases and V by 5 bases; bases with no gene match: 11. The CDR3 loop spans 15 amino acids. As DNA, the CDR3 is TGTGCCAGCAGAACCGGACTAGGAACGTACTACGAGCAGTACTTC. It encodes CASRTGLGTYYEQYF.

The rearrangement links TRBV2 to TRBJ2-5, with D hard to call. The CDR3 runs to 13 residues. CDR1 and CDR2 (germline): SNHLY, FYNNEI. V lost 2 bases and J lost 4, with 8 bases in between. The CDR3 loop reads CASSETSLETQYF. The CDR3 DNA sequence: TGTGCCAGCAGTGAAACCAGTTTAGAGACCCAGTACTTC.

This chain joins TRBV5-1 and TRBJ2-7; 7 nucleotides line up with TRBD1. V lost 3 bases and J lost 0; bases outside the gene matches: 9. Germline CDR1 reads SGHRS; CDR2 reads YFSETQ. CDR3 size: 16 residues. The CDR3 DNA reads TGCGCCAGCAGCTCGTACCTGGGACAGTCCTCCTACGAGCAGTACTTC. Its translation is CASSSYLGQSSYEQYF.

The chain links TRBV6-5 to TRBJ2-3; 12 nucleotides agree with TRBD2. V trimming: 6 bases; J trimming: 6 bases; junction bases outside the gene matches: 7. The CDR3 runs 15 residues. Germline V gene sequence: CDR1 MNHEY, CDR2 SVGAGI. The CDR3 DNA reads TGTGCCAGCAGCCGGACTAGCGGGACGGGGGATACGCAGTATTTT. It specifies CASSRTSGTGDTQYF.